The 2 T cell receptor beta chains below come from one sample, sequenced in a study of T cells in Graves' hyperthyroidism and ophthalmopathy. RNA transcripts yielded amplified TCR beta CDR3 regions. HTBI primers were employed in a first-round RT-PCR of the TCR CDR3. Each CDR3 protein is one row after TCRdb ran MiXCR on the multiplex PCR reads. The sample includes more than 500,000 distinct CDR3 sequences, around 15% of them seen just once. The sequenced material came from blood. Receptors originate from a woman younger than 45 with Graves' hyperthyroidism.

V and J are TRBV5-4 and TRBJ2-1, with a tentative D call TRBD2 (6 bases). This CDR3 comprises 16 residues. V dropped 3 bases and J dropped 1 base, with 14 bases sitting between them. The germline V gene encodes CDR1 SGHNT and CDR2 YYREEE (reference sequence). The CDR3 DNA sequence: TGTGCCAGCAGCTCCCTAGCGTATCTATCCTACAATGAGCAGTTCTTC. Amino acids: CASSSLAYLSYNEQFF.

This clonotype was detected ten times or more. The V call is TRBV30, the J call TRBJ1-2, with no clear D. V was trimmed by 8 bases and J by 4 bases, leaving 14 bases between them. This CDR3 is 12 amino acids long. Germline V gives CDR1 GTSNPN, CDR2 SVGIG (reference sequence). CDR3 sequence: CAGLVLAYGYTF. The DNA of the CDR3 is TGTGCCGGATTGGTACTTGCCTATGGCTACACCTTC.